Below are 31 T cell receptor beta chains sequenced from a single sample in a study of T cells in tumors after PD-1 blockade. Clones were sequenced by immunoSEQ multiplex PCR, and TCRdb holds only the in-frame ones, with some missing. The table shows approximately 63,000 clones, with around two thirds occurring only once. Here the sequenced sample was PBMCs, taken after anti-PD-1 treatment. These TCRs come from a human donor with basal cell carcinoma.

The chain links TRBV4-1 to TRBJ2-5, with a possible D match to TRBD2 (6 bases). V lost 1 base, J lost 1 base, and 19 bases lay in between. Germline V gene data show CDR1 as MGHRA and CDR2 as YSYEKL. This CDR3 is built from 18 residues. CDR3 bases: TGCGCCAGCAGCCAAGGGCTAGTTGGAGTAGCGGTCCAAGAGACCCAGTACTTC. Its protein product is CASSQGLVGVAVQETQYF.

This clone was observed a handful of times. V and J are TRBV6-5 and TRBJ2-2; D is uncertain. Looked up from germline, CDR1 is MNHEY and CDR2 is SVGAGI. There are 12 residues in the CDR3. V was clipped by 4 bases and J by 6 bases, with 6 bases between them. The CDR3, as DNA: TGTGCCAGCAGTTCAGGAGCCGGGGAGCTGTTTTTT. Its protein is CASSSGAGELFF.

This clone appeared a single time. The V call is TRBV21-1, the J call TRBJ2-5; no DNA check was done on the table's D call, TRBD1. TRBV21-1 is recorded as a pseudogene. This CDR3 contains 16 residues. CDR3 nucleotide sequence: TGTGCCAGCAGCAAAGCGGACAGAACTTTACAAGAGACCCAGTACTTC. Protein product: CASSKADRTLQETQYF.

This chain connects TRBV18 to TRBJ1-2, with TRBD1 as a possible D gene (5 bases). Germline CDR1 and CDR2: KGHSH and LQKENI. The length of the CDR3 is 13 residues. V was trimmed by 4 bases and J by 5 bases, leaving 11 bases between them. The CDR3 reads CASSQVTDYGYTF. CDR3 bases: TGTGCCAGCTCACAAGTGACAGATTATGGCTACACCTTC. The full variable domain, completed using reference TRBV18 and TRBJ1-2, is NAGVMQNPRHLVRRRGQEARLRCSPMKGHSHVYWYRQLPEEGLKFMVYLQKENIIDESGMPKERFSAEFPKEGPSILRIQQVVRGDSAAYFCASSQVTDYGYTFGSGTRLTVV.

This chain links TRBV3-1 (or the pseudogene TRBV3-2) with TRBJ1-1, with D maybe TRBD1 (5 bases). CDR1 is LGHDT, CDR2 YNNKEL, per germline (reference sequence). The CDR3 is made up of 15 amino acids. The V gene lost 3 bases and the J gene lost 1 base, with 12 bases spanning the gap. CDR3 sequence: CASSHPGRANTEAFF. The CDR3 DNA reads TGTGCCAGCAGCCACCCGGGACGGGCGAACACTGAAGCTTTCTTT.

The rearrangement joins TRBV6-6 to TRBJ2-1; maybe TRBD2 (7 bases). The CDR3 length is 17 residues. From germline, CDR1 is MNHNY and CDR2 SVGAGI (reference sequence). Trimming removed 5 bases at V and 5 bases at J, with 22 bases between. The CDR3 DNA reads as TGTGCCAGCAGTCGAGCCGGGACTAACTGGGGGCACAATGAGCAGTTCTTC. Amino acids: CASSRAGTNWGHNEQFF.

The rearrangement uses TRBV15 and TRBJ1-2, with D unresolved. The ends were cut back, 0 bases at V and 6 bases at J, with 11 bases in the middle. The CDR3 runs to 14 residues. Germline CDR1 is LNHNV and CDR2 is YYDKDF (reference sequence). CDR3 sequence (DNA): TGTGCCACCAGCAGAGATCAGGCCAGTCATGGCTACACCTTC. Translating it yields CATSRDQASHGYTF.

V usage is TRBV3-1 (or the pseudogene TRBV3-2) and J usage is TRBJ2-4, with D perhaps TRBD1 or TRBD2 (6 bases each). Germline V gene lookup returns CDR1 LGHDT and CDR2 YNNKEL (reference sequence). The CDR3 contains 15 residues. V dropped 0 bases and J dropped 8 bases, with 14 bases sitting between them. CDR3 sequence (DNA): TGTGCCAGCAGCCAAGATGGGGGGCTTGGGGACATTCAGTACTTC. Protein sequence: CASSQDGGLGDIQYF.

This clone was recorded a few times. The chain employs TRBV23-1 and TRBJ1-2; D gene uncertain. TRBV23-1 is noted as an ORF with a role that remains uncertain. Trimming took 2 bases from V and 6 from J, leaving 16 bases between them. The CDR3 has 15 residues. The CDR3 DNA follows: TGCGCCAGCAGTCAAGTAAACGCCCGAGTCAATGGCTACACCTTC. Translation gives CASSQVNARVNGYTF.

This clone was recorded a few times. CDR3 in DNA: TGTGCCAGCAGTTATAGGACTAGCGGGGGGGCGGCAGATACGCAGTATTTT. Translation gives CASSYRTSGGAADTQYF. The chain employs TRBV5-6 and TRBJ2-3, with 15 bases matching TRBD2. The CDR3 has 17 residues. J gave up 4 bases and V 5 bases, and 8 bases lay outside the gene matches. Germline V gene lookup returns CDR1 SGHDT and CDR2 YYEEEE.

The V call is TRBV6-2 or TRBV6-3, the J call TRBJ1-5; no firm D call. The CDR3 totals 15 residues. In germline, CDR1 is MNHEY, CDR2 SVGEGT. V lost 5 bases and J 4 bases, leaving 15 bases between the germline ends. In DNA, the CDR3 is TGTGCCAGCAGTCGACGAGGAGGGTGGAATCAGCCCCAGCATTTT. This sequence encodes CASSRRGGWNQPQHF.

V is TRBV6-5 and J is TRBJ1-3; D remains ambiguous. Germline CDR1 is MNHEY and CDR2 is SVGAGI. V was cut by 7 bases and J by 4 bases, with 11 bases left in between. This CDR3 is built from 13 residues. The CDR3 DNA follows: TGTGCCAGCACCCCTGGGCTCGGAAACACCATATATTTT. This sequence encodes CASTPGLGNTIYF.

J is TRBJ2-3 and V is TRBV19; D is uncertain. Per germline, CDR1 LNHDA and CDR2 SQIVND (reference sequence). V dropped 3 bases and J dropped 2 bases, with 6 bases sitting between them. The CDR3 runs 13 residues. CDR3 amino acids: CASSMRLTDTQYF. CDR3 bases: TGTGCCAGTAGTATGCGACTCACAGATACGCAGTATTTT.

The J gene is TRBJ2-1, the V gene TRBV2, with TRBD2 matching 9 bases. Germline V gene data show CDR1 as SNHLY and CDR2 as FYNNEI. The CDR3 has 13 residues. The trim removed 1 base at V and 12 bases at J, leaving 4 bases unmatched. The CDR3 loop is CASSEVAGVRQFF. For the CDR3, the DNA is TGTGCCAGCAGTGAAGTAGCGGGGGTTCGGCAGTTCTTC.

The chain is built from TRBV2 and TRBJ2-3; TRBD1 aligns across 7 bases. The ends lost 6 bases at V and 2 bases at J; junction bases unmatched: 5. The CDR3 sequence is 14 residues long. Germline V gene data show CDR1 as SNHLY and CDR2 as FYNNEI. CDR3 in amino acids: CASRMTGNTDTQYF. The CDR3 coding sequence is TGTGCCAGCAGGATGACAGGGAACACAGATACGCAGTATTTT.

The CDR3 loop is CASSLDDTYIVSYEQYF. The CDR3 DNA reads TGTGCCAGCAGCTTAGATGACACATACATAGTAAGCTACGAGCAGTACTTC. The chain joins TRBV7-2 to TRBJ2-7; unclear D gene. V was trimmed by 1 base and J by 3 bases, leaving 19 bases between them. Germline CDR1 and CDR2: SGHTA and FQGNSA. The CDR3 loop spans 17 amino acids.

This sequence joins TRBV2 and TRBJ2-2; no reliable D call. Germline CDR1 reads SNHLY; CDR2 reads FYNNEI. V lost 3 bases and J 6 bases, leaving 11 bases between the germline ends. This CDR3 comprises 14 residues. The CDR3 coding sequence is TGTGCCAGCAGTGAGAGTGGTTTCGCCGGGGAGCTGTTTTTT. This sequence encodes CASSESGFAGELFF.

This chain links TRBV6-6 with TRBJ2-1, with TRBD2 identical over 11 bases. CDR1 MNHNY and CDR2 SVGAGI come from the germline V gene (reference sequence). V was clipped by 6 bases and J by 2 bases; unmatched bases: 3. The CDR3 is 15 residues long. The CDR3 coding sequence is TGTGCCAGCAGCAATAGCGGGGGGGCCTACAATGAGCAGTTCTTC. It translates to CASSNSGGAYNEQFF.

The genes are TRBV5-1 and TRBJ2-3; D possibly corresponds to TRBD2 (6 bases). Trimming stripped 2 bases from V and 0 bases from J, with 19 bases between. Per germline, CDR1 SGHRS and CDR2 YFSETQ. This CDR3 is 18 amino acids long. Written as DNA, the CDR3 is TGCGCCAGCAGCTTTGGGGGTAGCGGCTTTACGAGCACAGATACGCAGTATTTT. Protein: CASSFGGSGFTSTDTQYF.

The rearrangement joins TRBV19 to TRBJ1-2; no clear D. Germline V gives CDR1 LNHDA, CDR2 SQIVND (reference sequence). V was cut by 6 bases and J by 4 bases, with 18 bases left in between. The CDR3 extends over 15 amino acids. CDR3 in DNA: TGTGCCAGTAGAGCCCGGGCTATTAAACCCTATGGCTACACCTTC. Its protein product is CASRARAIKPYGYTF.

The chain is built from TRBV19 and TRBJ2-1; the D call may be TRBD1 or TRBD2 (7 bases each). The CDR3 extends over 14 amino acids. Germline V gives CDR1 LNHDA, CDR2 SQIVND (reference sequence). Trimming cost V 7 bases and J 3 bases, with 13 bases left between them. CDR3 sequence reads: CASKGRGGYNEQFF. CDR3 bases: TGTGCCAGTAAAGGCAGGGGGGGCTACAATGAGCAGTTCTTC.

The CDR3 region is CASSSLRDGSYEQYF. The CDR3 bases are TGTGCCAGCAGTTCACTCCGGGACGGCTCCTACGAGCAGTACTTC. This chain uses TRBV6-5 with TRBJ2-7; D tentatively fits TRBD1 or TRBD2 (5 bases each). Germline CDR1 and CDR2: MNHEY and SVGAGI. The CDR3 has 15 residues. Trimming took off 4 bases at V and 0 bases at J, with 13 bases between the two ends.

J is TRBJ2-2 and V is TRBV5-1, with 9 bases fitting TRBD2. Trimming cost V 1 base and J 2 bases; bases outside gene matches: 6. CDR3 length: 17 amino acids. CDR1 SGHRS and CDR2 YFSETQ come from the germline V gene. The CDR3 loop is CASSLSSGGLNTGELFF. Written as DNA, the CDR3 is TGCGCCAGCAGCTTGAGTAGCGGGGGCCTTAACACCGGGGAGCTGTTTTTT.

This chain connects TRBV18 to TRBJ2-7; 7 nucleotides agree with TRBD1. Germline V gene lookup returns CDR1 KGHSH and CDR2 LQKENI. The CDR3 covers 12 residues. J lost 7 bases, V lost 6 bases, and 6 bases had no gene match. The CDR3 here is CASSLGTVEQYF. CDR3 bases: TGTGCCAGCTCCCTGGGGACAGTGGAGCAGTACTTC.

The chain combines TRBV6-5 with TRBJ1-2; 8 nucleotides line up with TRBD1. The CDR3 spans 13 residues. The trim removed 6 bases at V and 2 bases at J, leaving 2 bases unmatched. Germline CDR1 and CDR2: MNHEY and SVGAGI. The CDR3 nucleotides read TGTGCCAGCAGGACAGGGGCAAACTATGGCTACACCTTC. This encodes CASRTGANYGYTF.

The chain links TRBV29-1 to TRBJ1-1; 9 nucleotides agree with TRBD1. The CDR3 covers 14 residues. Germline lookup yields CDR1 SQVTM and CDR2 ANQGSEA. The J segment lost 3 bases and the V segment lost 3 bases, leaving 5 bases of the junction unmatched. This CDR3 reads CSVDGGTGYTEAFF. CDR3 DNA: TGCAGCGTTGACGGGGGGACAGGGTACACTGAAGCTTTCTTT.

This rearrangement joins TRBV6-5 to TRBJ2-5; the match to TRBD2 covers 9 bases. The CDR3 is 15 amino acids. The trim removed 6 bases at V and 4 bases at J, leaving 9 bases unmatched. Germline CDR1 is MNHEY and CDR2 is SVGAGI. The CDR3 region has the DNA TGTGCCAGCAGGGCCCTAGCGGGGAGCGGAGAGACCCAGTACTTC. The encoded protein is CASRALAGSGETQYF.

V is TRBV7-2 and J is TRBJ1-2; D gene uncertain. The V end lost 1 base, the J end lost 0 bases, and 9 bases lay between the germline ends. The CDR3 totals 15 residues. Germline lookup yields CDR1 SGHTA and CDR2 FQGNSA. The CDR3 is CASSLGDAPNYGYTF. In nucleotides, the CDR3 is TGTGCCAGCAGCTTAGGCGATGCACCTAACTATGGCTACACCTTC.

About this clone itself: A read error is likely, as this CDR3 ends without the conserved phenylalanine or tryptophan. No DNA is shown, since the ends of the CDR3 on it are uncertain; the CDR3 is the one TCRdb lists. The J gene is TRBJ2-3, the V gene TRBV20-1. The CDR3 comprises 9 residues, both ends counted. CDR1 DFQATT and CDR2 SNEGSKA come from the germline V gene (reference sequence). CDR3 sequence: CSARDGTRE.

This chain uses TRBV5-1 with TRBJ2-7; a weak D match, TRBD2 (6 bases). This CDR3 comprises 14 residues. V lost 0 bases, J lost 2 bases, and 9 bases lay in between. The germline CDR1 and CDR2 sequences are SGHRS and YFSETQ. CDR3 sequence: CASSLAGDPYEQYF. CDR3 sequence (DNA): TGCGCCAGCAGCTTGGCGGGGGACCCCTACGAGCAGTACTTC.

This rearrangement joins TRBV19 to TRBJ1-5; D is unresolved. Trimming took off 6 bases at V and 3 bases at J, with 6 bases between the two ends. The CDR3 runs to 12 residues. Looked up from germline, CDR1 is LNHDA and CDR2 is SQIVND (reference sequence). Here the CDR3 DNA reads TGTGCCAGTAGGGGGTTCAATCAGCCCCAGCATTTT. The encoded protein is CASRGFNQPQHF.